The 3 T cell receptor beta chains given below trace back to one sample, sequenced in a study of T cells in Graves' hyperthyroidism and ophthalmopathy. RNA transcripts were the template for amplifying TCR beta CDR3 regions. TCR CDR3 underwent first-round RT-PCR with the HTBI primer set. Using its own MiXCR run on the multiplex PCR reads, TCRdb lists one record per CDR3 protein. Of under 350,000 distinct CDR3 sequences listed, about a sixth are singletons. Sequenced material: blood. The receptors stem from a woman aged 55-69 years with Graves' ophthalmopathy.

This clonotype was recorded many times. The genes are TRBV7-2 and TRBJ2-7; a weak D match, TRBD1 (5 bases). The germline V gene has CDR1 SGHTA and CDR2 FQGNSA. The CDR3 totals 15 residues. Trimming pared 2 bases from V and 3 bases from J, leaving 14 bases between. The CDR3 spells CASSLNDGHGYEQYF. Written as DNA, the CDR3 is TGTGCCAGCAGCTTAAACGATGGACACGGCTACGAGCAGTACTTC.

This clonotype was seen only a few times. The genes are TRBV6-5 and TRBJ1-2; weak D call: TRBD1 (5 bases). Germline V CDR1 and CDR2: MNHEY, SVGAGI. The CDR3 has 14 residues. Trimming removed 5 bases from V and 3 bases from J, with 13 bases in between. The CDR3 spells CASSTNGGDYGYTF. The CDR3, as DNA: TGTGCCAGCAGTACGAATGGAGGGGACTATGGCTACACCTTC.

This clonotype was observed a handful of times. A much larger clone differs from this one at a single base, so this may be a read error. This chain joins TRBV2 and TRBJ1-5; D is uncertain. Trimming removed 1 base from V and 12 bases from J, with 7 bases in between. This CDR3 spans 11 amino acids. Looked up from germline, CDR1 is SNHLY and CDR2 is FYNNEI. The chain's CDR3 is CASSEERFQHF. Here the CDR3 DNA reads TGTGCCAGCAGTGAAGAGCGCTTCCAGCATTTT.